The present TCR beta chain was sequenced within a study of blood T cell repertoires in COVID-19. Across the study: COVID-19 samples collected from the United States, Italy and Spain covered acute and convalescent phases.

Using immunoSEQ multiplex PCR, the repertoire was profiled, and TCRdb retains in-frame clones only, with some absent. The sample yields approximately 200,000 clones, around nine tenths seen once. Recruitment covered roughly 22 US areas and drew participants whose ages spanned about 18 to 90 years. Participants in the exposed group had met a COVID-19 case in the 2 weeks before joining the study. V was clipped by 2 bases and J by 1 base, with 11 bases between them. The CDR3 covers 15 residues. Germline CDR1 and CDR2: SNHLY and FYNNEI. Specimen: PBMCs or T cells enriched from blood (not recorded which). The rearrangement links TRBV2 to TRBJ1-2, with D possibly matching TRBD1 (5 bases). This receptor was taken from a woman in her twenties or thirties who had been exposed to COVID-19. The CDR3 sequence: CASSEQGIFNYGYTF. CDR3 nucleotides: TGTGCCAGCAGTGAACAGGGAATTTTTAACTATGGCTACACCTTC.